These 27 T cell receptor beta chains originate from one sample sequenced in a study of beta chain features in type 1 diabetes. Whole-study results and caveats: Shortening that was moderate but significant affected the TCRB CDR3s of Type 1 diabetes patients in all four CD4+ subsets.

Every bit of the isolated RNA underwent reverse transcription, so sequencing read expressed TCRB transcripts. Only in-frame clones appear in the TCRdb table, and some are missing; sequencing was by immunoSEQ multiplex PCR. The top ten hold around 0.019% of the sample, which has around 250,000 clones, approximately 13% seen once. No antigen is known for these receptors. The source material was naive CD4+ T cells from blood. Source of these receptors: a young man with type 1 diabetes.

This clone was seen a few times. The chain uses TRBV27 and TRBJ2-4; TRBD1 matches at 7 bases. Germline V gene sequence: CDR1 MNHEY, CDR2 SMNVEV (reference sequence). With V trimmed by 8 bases and J by 9 bases, 13 bases remained unmatched. The CDR3 totals 14 residues. CDR3 protein: CASAPDRQASIQYF. The DNA for the CDR3 is TGTGCCAGCGCCCCGGACAGGCAAGCCAGCATTCAGTACTTC.

V is TRBV7-9 and J is TRBJ1-1; a possible D gene is TRBD1 (6 bases). Germline V lookup: CDR1 SEHNR, CDR2 FQNEAQ (reference sequence). The CDR3 extends over 14 amino acids. The V and J ends lost 5 bases and 3 bases respectively, with 13 bases between them. The CDR3 nucleotides read TGTGCCAGCAGCCCGACAGAGGGGGACACTGAAGCTTTCTTT. It codes for CASSPTEGDTEAFF.

The V and J genes are TRBV27 and TRBJ2-1; 9 positions agree with TRBD1. V dropped 6 bases and J dropped 6; count of bases not matched to a gene: 9. The CDR3 runs to 15 residues. From germline, CDR1 is MNHEY and CDR2 SMNVEV (reference sequence). CDR3 protein: CASSWTGADGNEQFF. CDR3 sequence (DNA): TGTGCCAGCAGCTGGACAGGGGCGGATGGCAATGAGCAGTTCTTC.

The chain combines TRBV5-1 with TRBJ2-3, with 11 nucleotides matching TRBD2. V gave up 4 bases and J gave up 0 bases; unmatched junction bases: 4. This CDR3 has 16 residues. The germline gives CDR1 SGHRS, CDR2 YFSETQ. CDR3 in amino acids: CASSPSSGRSTDTQYF. The DNA for the CDR3 is TGCGCCAGCAGCCCGTCTAGCGGGAGGAGCACAGATACGCAGTATTTT.

The rearrangement uses TRBV19 and TRBJ2-7; 9 nucleotides align to TRBD2. V lost 4 bases to trimming and J lost 6 bases; unmatched junction nucleotides: 7. The germline gives CDR1 LNHDA, CDR2 SQIVND (reference sequence). This CDR3 is built from 14 residues. This CDR3 reads CASSTLAGVSEQYF. Here the CDR3 DNA reads TGTGCCAGTAGTACCTTAGCGGGAGTCTCCGAGCAGTACTTC.

The J gene is TRBJ2-1, the V gene TRBV9, with 10 bases aligning to TRBD2. This CDR3 has 16 amino acids. With V trimmed by 2 bases and J by 4 bases, 6 bases remained unmatched. The germline CDR1 and CDR2 sequences are SGDLS and YYNGEE. The chain's CDR3 is CASSVSSGRGYNEQFF. In DNA form, the CDR3 reads TGTGCCAGCAGCGTTTCTAGCGGGAGAGGATACAATGAGCAGTTCTTC.

The chain joins TRBV18 to TRBJ2-5; 7 positions agree with TRBD2. V was clipped by 6 bases and J by 5 bases; unmatched bases: 9. Germline CDR1 is KGHSH and CDR2 is LQKENI. The CDR3 length is 14 residues. This CDR3 is CASSQASGWETQYF. DNA for the CDR3: TGTGCCAGCTCCCAAGCTAGCGGATGGGAGACCCAGTACTTC.

This clone was counted between two and nine times. CDR3 DNA sequence: TGTGCCAGCTCACCGCCGACAGGGAGCTCTGGGGCCAACGTCCTGACTTTC. This gives the protein CASSPPTGSSGANVLTF. The rearrangement uses TRBV18 and TRBJ2-6; 7 bases fit TRBD1. This CDR3 comprises 17 residues. V shed 3 bases and J 0 bases; nucleotides not matched to a gene: 5. Germline assignment: CDR1 KGHSH and CDR2 LQKENI.

This clone showed up just a few times. The chain couples TRBV14 to TRBJ2-5; TRBD2 is a possible D gene (6 bases). The length of the CDR3 is 15 residues. The germline CDR1 and CDR2 sequences are SGHDN and FVKESK. The V gene lost 5 bases and the J gene lost 5 bases, with 18 bases spanning the gap. The DNA of the CDR3 is TGTGCCAGCAGCTTTCAGTGGAGGGCGGGCGAGACCCAGTACTTC. This sequence encodes CASSFQWRAGETQYF.

The chain carries TRBV5-1 and TRBJ2-3; the match to TRBD2 covers 7 bases. The CDR3 has 16 amino acids. V was pared by 0 bases and J by 1 base, with 5 bases of the junction left unmatched. Germline CDR1 SGHRS, CDR2 YFSETQ. The CDR3 loop is CASSLVSSGGTDTQYF. The CDR3 DNA reads as TGCGCCAGCAGCTTGGTCTCGAGCGGGGGCACAGATACGCAGTATTTT.

This clone was observed a few times. CDR3 in DNA: TGCGCCAGCAGCTTGGGAGGACAGTCCTACAATGAGCAGTTCTTC. This translates into CASSLGGQSYNEQFF. This chain joins TRBV5-1 and TRBJ2-1; D may be TRBD1 (6 bases). CDR3 size: 15 residues. Germline values: CDR1 SGHRS, CDR2 YFSETQ. V was shortened by 0 bases and J by 1 base, with 8 bases between the two germline ends.

This clone was observed a handful of times. The chain is built from TRBV7-9 and TRBJ2-5; perhaps TRBD1 as D (6 bases). This CDR3 is built from 14 residues. V lost 1 base and J 4 bases, leaving 10 bases between the germline ends. Germline V CDR1 and CDR2: SEHNR, FQNEAQ (reference sequence). CDR3 sequence reads: CASSLVSQGETQYF. The CDR3, as DNA: TGTGCCAGCAGCTTAGTTTCACAGGGAGAGACCCAGTACTTC.

A single count supports this clone. The J gene is TRBJ1-6, the V gene TRBV6-1, with unresolved D. The CDR3 is 13 amino acids. Trimming cost V 7 bases and J 8 bases, with 12 bases left between them. Germline CDR1 is MNHNS and CDR2 is SASEGT. The CDR3 sequence: CASNLPRDSPLHF. CDR3 bases: TGTGCCAGCAACCTACCCCGGGATTCACCCCTCCACTTT.

This clone has just a few counts. The chain links TRBV23-1 to TRBJ1-5; D is ambiguous. TRBV23-1 is placed among ORFs of uncertain function. Trimming removed 0 bases from V and 2 bases from J, with 11 bases in between. The CDR3 extends over 16 amino acids. CDR3 bases: TGCGCCAGCAGTCAATCACCGGGTAAGGGCAATCAGCCCCAGCATTTT. Translated, it gives CASSQSPGKGNQPQHF.

The chain carries TRBV5-1 and TRBJ2-2; 9 nucleotides line up with TRBD1. CDR3 length: 19 residues. The germline V gene encodes CDR1 SGHRS and CDR2 YFSETQ. J gave up 4 bases and V 1 base, and 14 bases lay outside the gene matches. In DNA, the CDR3 is TGCGCCAGCAGCTTGAGCCCGCCTACCGGGACAGGGAGCACCGGGGAGCTGTTTTTT. Amino acids: CASSLSPPTGTGSTGELFF.

The V call is TRBV2, the J call TRBJ1-1, with a weak D call TRBD1 (5 bases). This CDR3 has 16 amino acids. Trimming stripped 7 bases from V and 1 base from J, with 19 bases between. Per the germline V gene, CDR1 is SNHLY and CDR2 is FYNNEI. CDR3 bases: TGTGCCAGCAAGGGCGGGGGACCGATTTCGAACACTGAAGCTTTCTTT. Its translation: CASKGGGPISNTEAFF.

The J gene is TRBJ2-7, the V gene TRBV29-1; TRBD1 aligns across 10 bases. This CDR3 has 15 amino acids. The junction had 6 bases not matched to a gene; V was cut back by 2 bases and J by 2 bases. Per the germline V gene, CDR1 is SQVTM and CDR2 is ANQGSEA. CDR3 amino acids: CSVENGTGVTYEQYF. The CDR3 bases are TGCAGCGTTGAAAACGGGACAGGGGTCACCTACGAGCAGTACTTC.

The chain employs TRBV15 and TRBJ2-7; a possible D gene is TRBD2 (5 bases). V lost 0 bases, J lost 0 bases, and 6 bases lay in between. CDR3 size: 14 residues. CDR1 is LNHNV and CDR2 is YYDKDF in the germline V gene (reference sequence). CDR3 sequence (DNA): TGTGCCACCAGCAGAGAGAGCGGCTCCTACGAGCAGTACTTC. Protein: CATSRESGSYEQYF.

The rearrangement links TRBV29-1 to TRBJ1-2; TRBD1 matches 7 bases. V gave up 4 bases and J gave up 5 bases; unmatched junction bases: 7. The germline gives CDR1 SQVTM, CDR2 ANQGSEA. This CDR3 contains 13 residues. The CDR3 region has the DNA TGCAGCGTTGTAGGGCAGGGGGGATATGGCTACACCTTC. Amino acids: CSVVGQGGYGYTF.

This clone was counted between two and nine times. The chain carries TRBV5-1 and TRBJ2-7; 12 bases line up with TRBD2. CDR1 is SGHRS, CDR2 YFSETQ, per germline. This CDR3 is 17 amino acids long. Trimming took 0 bases from V and 6 from J; bases not matched to a gene: 10. The CDR3 DNA is TGCGCCAGCAGCTTGGGGCTAGGACTAGCGGGGACCGGCGAGCAGTACTTC. Translated: CASSLGLGLAGTGEQYF.

This chain links TRBV6-5 with TRBJ1-4, with 9 bases lining up with TRBD1. Germline assignment: CDR1 MNHEY and CDR2 SVGAGI. The CDR3 spans 14 residues. J was trimmed by 8 bases and V by 6 bases; bases with no gene match: 7. This CDR3 is CASSLTGGDEKLFF. The CDR3 DNA is TGTGCCAGCAGCCTAACAGGGGGCGACGAAAAACTGTTTTTT.

This clone has a handful of counts. The chain is built from TRBV21-1 and TRBJ2-7; the table's D gene call, TRBD1, was not cross checked with the DNA. TRBV21-1 corresponds to a pseudogene. CDR3 length equals 13 residues. CDR3 in amino acids: CARTGTGGYEQYF. In DNA, the CDR3 is TGTGCCAGAACCGGGACAGGGGGGTACGAGCAGTACTTC.

This clone appeared once. CDR3 coding DNA: TGTGCCAGCAGTGAACACCCGGGTTTAGCTAACTATGGCTACACCTTC. This codes for CASSEHPGLANYGYTF. The V call is TRBV6-1, the J call TRBJ1-2, with no clear D. This CDR3 spans 16 amino acids. The V gene lost 2 bases and the J gene lost 0 bases, with 13 bases spanning the gap. Germline CDR1 is MNHNS and CDR2 is SASEGT.

The chain employs TRBV19 and TRBJ2-7, with D hard to call. V was clipped by 3 bases and J by 0 bases, with 9 bases between them. Per germline, CDR1 LNHDA and CDR2 SQIVND (reference sequence). The CDR3 spans 14 residues. CDR3 nucleotide sequence: TGTGCCAGTAGTATGGGTCACAGCTCCTACGAGCAGTACTTC. Its translation: CASSMGHSSYEQYF.

V usage is TRBV11-2 and J usage is TRBJ1-2; D ambiguous. This CDR3 has 11 residues. V lost 5 bases, J lost 7 bases, and 8 bases lay in between. CDR1 is SGHAT, CDR2 FQNNGV, per germline. The CDR3 reads CASSPGIGYTF. The CDR3 DNA sequence: TGTGCCAGCAGCCCCGGGATTGGCTACACCTTC.

This clone showed up just a few times. The chain has TRBV7-2 and TRBJ2-5; TRBD1 matches 9 bases. Germline CDR1 reads SGHTA; CDR2 reads FQGNSA. V gave up 2 bases and J gave up 4 bases; unmatched junction bases: 2. The CDR3 covers 14 residues. This chain's CDR3 is CASSLRDRVETQYF. CDR3 in DNA: TGTGCCAGCAGCTTAAGGGACAGGGTAGAGACCCAGTACTTC.

As to this clone: This CDR3 is also generated by other DNA sequences in the sample. The CDR3 DNA reads TGCAGCGTTGGGGGACAGGGTAACACTGAAGCTTTCTTT. This sequence encodes CSVGGQGNTEAFF. This chain joins TRBV29-1 and TRBJ1-1; the match to TRBD1 covers 9 bases. CDR1 is SQVTM, CDR2 ANQGSEA, per germline. V was pared by 4 bases and J by 2 bases, with 2 bases of the junction left unmatched. The CDR3 length is 13 residues.